This record concerns one TCR beta chain sequence. This clone was seen a few times. The clone's antigen remains unknown. There are no base qualities to consult, and no much larger clone falls within one base. Other DNA sequences in this sample translate to the same CDR3. The sample comes from a study of blood T cell repertoires in COVID-19 (dated by TCRdb to the early 2020s). For context, the study as a whole: Collaborator samples came from the United States, Italy and Spain and covered acute and convalescent phases of COVID-19. The prospective study material was composed of cDNA or gDNA derived from T cells, B-cell-depleted T cells, or PBMCs. The dataset comprised deeply sampled blood TCRbeta repertoires from subjects exposed to, actively infected with, or recovered from COVID-19. The repertoires were released in a freely available public database intended as a resource for research on the immune response to SARS-CoV-2. Samples were obtained from the ongoing ImmuneRACE study (first 160 participants) and from over 1,000 subjects provided by 6 global collaborators. Sample metadata almost always included a de-identified subject ID, COVID-19 status, age in years and sex. Where HLA class I and class II types were available, the types were taken from metadata supplied by the sample provider, not from assay-based typing. Overall study results and their limits: Clinical and demographic metadata were provided uncurated, with the amount varying by source and participant.

At one collaborating source in Seattle, patients were enrolled during active infection and were followed longitudinally through the course of disease. Collaborating institutions collected whole blood in K2EDTA tubes following their own protocols. For TCRbeta analysis, collaborator samples were shipped as frozen whole blood, as isolated PBMCs, or as DNA extracted from either sample type. CDR1 MNHEY and CDR2 SMNVEV were looked up in the germline V gene (reference sequence). Clipping removes 5 bases from V and 6 bases from J, with 10 as the unmatched junction base count. Measured from the cysteine to the phenylalanine, the CDR3 is 16 residues long. Just the 48-base CDR3 DNA is kept, in frame starting at base 1. TCRbeta CDR3 regions were amplified from genomic DNA using the immunoSEQ Assay, a bias-controlled multiplex PCR. The published analysis was carried out like this. Within the assay, amplification of reference gene primers was used to estimate how many nucleated cells each sample contained. To quantify the absolute abundance of each unique TCRbeta CDR3 rearrangement, sequence reads were collapsed and filtered. For each sample, productive Simpson clonality was calculated as the square root of Simpson's diversity index over productive rearrangements. TCRdb limited this immuneACCESS table to in-frame rearrangements with V and J called. A share of clones is missing; checked studies link under half to unresolved V genes, and the rest is unexplained. D and trimming come from the DNA, and the V and J calls and clone size come from that table. The sample profile shows about 370,000 clones; about 89% of them were found once. The ten largest clones take up 10% of the sample.

Specimen: peripheral blood. The sequence joins TRBV27 to TRBJ2-1; 10 bases in the middle match TRBD2. The clonotype was recovered from a woman aged 25 to 39 with COVID-19, enrolled during active disease. The CDR3 is CASSTGRLAGRNEQFF. The nucleotides read TGTGCCAGCAGTACCGGGAGACTAGCGGGCCGCAATGAGCAGTTCTTC.